Following are 28 T cell receptor beta chains from one sample sequenced in a study of shared clonotypes between healthy human individuals. Produced via immunoSEQ multiplex PCR; TCRdb's table is partial and in-frame only. The data hold about 1,800,000 clones, with about 94% observed a single time. Naive CD8 cells, CD45RO-negative and positively selected for CCR7, excluded terminally differentiated effector memory CD45RA+ cells. The sequenced sample was naive CD8+ T cells sorted from blood. These receptors were collected from a man aged 18 to 29 in good health.

V usage is TRBV4-3 and J usage is TRBJ1-2; D is unclear. Germline V gives CDR1 LGHNA, CDR2 YSLEER. CDR3 size: 14 residues. V was clipped by 4 bases and J by 2 bases, with 11 bases between them. The CDR3 nucleotides read TGCGCCAGCAGCCCTACCACAGACAACTATGGCTACACCTTC. Protein: CASSPTTDNYGYTF.

The chain combines TRBV28 with TRBJ2-5; D unresolved. Germline V gives CDR1 MDHEN, CDR2 SYDVKM. The V end lost 5 bases, the J end lost 5 bases, and 12 bases lay between the germline ends. The CDR3 totals 13 residues. In nucleotides, the CDR3 is TGTGCCAGCAGTCCTGGGATTGTGGAGACCCAGTACTTC. It encodes CASSPGIVETQYF.

The chain couples TRBV29-1 to TRBJ2-5, with no clear D. This CDR3 contains 14 residues. Trimming removed 5 bases from V and 3 bases from J, with 16 bases in between. Germline CDR1 SQVTM, CDR2 ANQGSEA. The CDR3 DNA follows: TGCAGCGTTCGTTGGGTGACGTCTGAAGAGACCCAGTACTTC. The encoded protein is CSVRWVTSEETQYF.

J is TRBJ2-3 and V is TRBV27; D is perhaps TRBD1 (6 bases). Trimming removed 4 bases from V and 6 bases from J, with 14 bases in between. This CDR3 is built from 14 residues. CDR1 and CDR2 from the germline V gene are MNHEY and SMNVEV (reference sequence). CDR3 loop: CASSSQGDTDTQYF. The CDR3 region has the DNA TGTGCCAGCAGTTCTCAAGGGGACACGGATACGCAGTATTTT.

The chain is built from TRBV29-1 and TRBJ2-1; D possibly corresponds to TRBD1 (5 bases). CDR3 size: 12 residues. V lost 3 bases and J 12 bases, leaving 15 bases between the germline ends. CDR1 is SQVTM and CDR2 is ANQGSEA in the germline V gene. CDR3 in DNA: TGCAGCGTTGAGGGGCTAACAAACCGGCAGTTCTTC. This codes for CSVEGLTNRQFF.

V is TRBV13 and J is TRBJ1-6, with TRBD1 as a possible D gene (5 bases). CDR1 is PRHDT and CDR2 is FYEKMQ in the germline V gene (reference sequence). V was shortened by 5 bases and J by 8 bases, with 19 bases between the two germline ends. This CDR3 region has 16 residues. This chain's CDR3 is CASSREAQGTDSPLHF. CDR3 in DNA: TGTGCCAGCAGCCGGGAAGCTCAGGGTACCGATTCACCCCTCCACTTT.

This chain uses TRBV7-9 with TRBJ2-5, with 15 bases lining up with TRBD2. The CDR3 contains 14 residues. Germline V gives CDR1 SEHNR, CDR2 FQNEAQ (reference sequence). V gave up 8 bases and J gave up 4 bases; unmatched junction bases: 2. The CDR3 DNA reads as TGTGCCAGCGGGGGACTAGCGGGAGGAGAGACCCAGTACTTC. Protein product: CASGGLAGGETQYF. Full variable domain (missing parts from reference TRBV7-9 and TRBJ2-5): DTGVSQNPRHKITKRGQNVTFRCDPISEHNRLYWYRQTLGQGPEFLTYFQNEAQLEKSRLLSDRFSAERPKGSFSTLEIQRTEQGDSAMYLCASGGLAGGETQYFGPGTRLLVL.

The gene calls are TRBV7-8 and TRBJ1-2; no reliable D call. Deletions cut 1 base from V and 0 bases from J, with 9 bases between. The CDR3 contains 15 residues. CDR1 and CDR2 (germline): SGHVS, FQNEAQ. The CDR3 region has the DNA TGTGCCAGCAGCTTAGTAAGCGGGCCTAACTATGGCTACACCTTC. This encodes CASSLVSGPNYGYTF. Supplemented by reference TRBV7-8 and TRBJ1-2, the full variable domain reads GAGVSQSPRYKVAKRGQDVALRCDPISGHVSLFWYQQALGQGPEFLTYFQNEAQLDKSGLPSDRFFAERPEGSVSTLKIQRTQQEDSAVYLCASSLVSGPNYGYTFGSGTRLTVV.

The CDR3 DNA reads TGTGCCAGCAGCTTAGTGGGGGAGGGCTCCCATGAGCAGTTCTTC. Translating it yields CASSLVGEGSHEQFF. The genes are TRBV13 and TRBJ2-1; 7 bases agree with TRBD2. J gave up 8 bases and V 1 base, and 8 bases lay outside the gene matches. The V gene's germline CDR1 is PRHDT and CDR2 FYEKMQ (reference sequence). The CDR3 runs 15 residues.

The chain employs TRBV10-2 and TRBJ1-5, with a possible D match to TRBD1 (5 bases). CDR1 and CDR2 (germline): WSHSY, SAAADI. CDR3 length: 14 residues. Between the trimmed V and J ends, which lost 3 bases and 7 bases, there was a span of 13 bases. The chain's CDR3 is CASSDWGAWQPQHF. CDR3 DNA: TGCGCCAGCAGTGATTGGGGCGCGTGGCAGCCCCAGCATTTT.

For this clone: Distinct nucleotide sequences in the sample also encode this CDR3. CDR3 residues: CASSYGTGESPLHF. CDR3 nucleotides: TGTGCCAGCAGTTACGGGACAGGGGAATCACCCCTCCACTTT. The rearrangement joins TRBV6-5 to TRBJ1-6, with 10 bases matching TRBD1. Trimming at V came to 2 bases and at J to 10 bases, leaving 2 bases not matched to a gene. This CDR3 has 14 residues. CDR1 MNHEY and CDR2 SVGAGI come from the germline V gene.

This clone was picked up one time. The CDR3 sequence is CASSLGRFYEQYF. The CDR3 region has the DNA TGTGCCAGCAGCTTGGGGCGATTCTACGAGCAGTACTTC. This chain connects TRBV5-8 to TRBJ2-7; unclear D gene. V gave up 0 bases and J gave up 3 bases, with 7 bases separating them. Germline V gives CDR1 SGHTS, CDR2 YDEGEE. The CDR3 sequence is 13 residues long. The full variable domain, its missing parts supplied by reference TRBV5-8 and TRBJ2-7, is EAGVTQSPTHLIKTRGQQATLRCSPISGHTSVYWYQQALGLGLQFLLWYDEGEERNRGNFPPRFSGRQFPNYSSELNVNALELEDSALYLCASSLGRFYEQYFGPGTRLTVT.

The chain joins TRBV19 to TRBJ2-5, with D maybe TRBD2 (6 bases). Germline V lookup: CDR1 LNHDA, CDR2 SQIVND (reference sequence). The CDR3 extends over 14 amino acids. V was clipped by 3 bases and J by 5 bases, with 13 bases between them. Here the CDR3 reads CASSIALASETQYF. CDR3 nucleotide sequence: TGTGCCAGTAGTATCGCCCTAGCGAGCGAGACCCAGTACTTC.

This clone was picked up one time. V is TRBV5-5 and J is TRBJ2-7; TRBD2 matches 14 bases. Trimming took 3 bases from V and 3 from J; bases not matched to a gene: 2. The CDR3 extends over 15 amino acids. Germline-derived CDR1 and CDR2 are SGHKS and YYEKEE (reference sequence). This CDR3 is CASSSGLAGVYEQYF. The CDR3 DNA reads as TGTGCCAGCAGCTCGGGACTAGCGGGAGTCTACGAGCAGTACTTC.

V is TRBV15 and J is TRBJ2-7; D is undetermined. The V and J ends lost 5 bases and 1 base respectively, with 18 bases between them. The CDR3 length is 16 residues. Per the germline V gene, CDR1 is LNHNV and CDR2 is YYDKDF (reference sequence). DNA of the CDR3: TGTGCCACCAGCGGGCTAGTAGGGTTCTCTTCCTACGAGCAGTACTTC. This translates into CATSGLVGFSSYEQYF. The full variable domain, completed using reference TRBV15 and TRBJ2-7, is DAMVIQNPRYQVTQFGKPVTLSCSQTLNHNVMYWYQQKSSQAPKLLFHYYDKDFNNEADTPDNFQSRRPNTSFCFLDIRSPGLGDTAMYLCATSGLVGFSSYEQYFGPGTRLTVT.

V gene TRBV27 combines with J gene TRBJ2-3; 13 nucleotides line up with TRBD2. Germline values: CDR1 MNHEY, CDR2 SMNVEV (reference sequence). CDR3 length: 16 residues. The junction had 6 bases not matched to a gene; V was cut back by 9 bases and J by 0 bases. CDR3 sequence (DNA): TGTGCCAGTCGACTAGCGGGGGGCCGAAGCACAGATACGCAGTATTTT. It encodes CASRLAGGRSTDTQYF.

The chain has TRBV11-2 and TRBJ1-2, with D unresolved. The CDR3 sequence is 13 residues long. Germline CDR1 SGHAT, CDR2 FQNNGV. The V end lost 6 bases, the J end lost 4 bases, and 12 bases lay between the germline ends. CDR3 residues: CASSFGGSYGYTF. The CDR3 nucleotides read TGTGCCAGCAGTTTCGGTGGATCCTATGGCTACACCTTC.

This clone was seen just once. Different DNA sequences within this sample yield the same CDR3. The rearrangement links TRBV7-2 to TRBJ2-7; D is unclear. Trimming removed 5 bases from V and 2 bases from J, with 4 bases in between. The CDR3 has 11 amino acids. From germline, CDR1 is SGHTA and CDR2 FQGNSA. CDR3 in amino acids: CASSPAYEQYF. CDR3 DNA: TGTGCCAGCAGCCCGGCCTACGAGCAGTACTTC.

In the case of this clone: The sample holds other DNA sequences that translate to the same CDR3. V gene TRBV9 combines with J gene TRBJ1-5, with D unresolved. Germline CDR1 is SGDLS and CDR2 is YYNGEE. V was cut by 0 bases and J by 0 bases, with 7 bases left in between. CDR3 length: 15 residues. CDR3: CASSVDGYSNQPQHF. The CDR3 nucleotides are TGTGCCAGCAGCGTAGACGGATATAGCAATCAGCCCCAGCATTTT.

The gene calls are TRBV2 and TRBJ2-7; 9 positions match TRBD1. After removal of 3 bases from V and 4 bases from J, the junction contained 7 bases not matched to a gene. This CDR3 is built from 15 residues. Germline assignment: CDR1 SNHLY and CDR2 FYNNEI. CDR3 in DNA: TGTGCCAGCAGTGAGGTAGGGACAGGGATTTACGAGCAGTACTTC. It codes for CASSEVGTGIYEQYF. Full variable domain (missing parts from reference TRBV2 and TRBJ2-7): EPEVTQTPSHQVTQMGQEVILRCVPISNHLYFYWYRQILGQKVEFLVSFYNNEISEKSEIFDDQFSVERPDGSNFTLKIRSTKLEDSAMYFCASSEVGTGIYEQYFGPGTRLTVT.

The chain has TRBV27 and TRBJ2-7, with D unresolved. CDR3 size: 15 residues. V lost 11 bases, J lost 6 bases, and 26 bases lay in between. Germline CDR1 and CDR2: MNHEY and SMNVEV (reference sequence). The DNA of the CDR3 is TGTGCCGTCAGCTCCCGGCTAACACCAGGATCCGAGCAGTACTTC. It is translated as CAVSSRLTPGSEQYF.

This chain connects TRBV2 to TRBJ1-5; D is perhaps TRBD1 (5 bases). From germline, CDR1 is SNHLY and CDR2 FYNNEI. This CDR3 contains 16 residues. V was trimmed by 1 base and J by 3 bases, leaving 13 bases between them. The CDR3 DNA sequence: TGTGCCAGCAGTGAAGTGGGCAGGGATGCCAATCAGCCCCAGCATTTT. Its protein is CASSEVGRDANQPQHF.

This clone was seen once. The sample contains more than one DNA sequence encoding this CDR3. The DNA of the CDR3 is TGCGCCAGCAGCTTGGGCTTCGAGCAGTTCTTC. Amino acids: CASSLGFEQFF. The chain has TRBV5-1 and TRBJ2-1; D call uncertain. The CDR3 is 11 residues long. The germline CDR1 and CDR2 sequences are SGHRS and YFSETQ. V lost 0 bases and J lost 10, with 5 bases in between.

The chain is built from TRBV5-4 and TRBJ2-5; D is unresolved. The CDR3 is 16 residues long. Germline V gene sequence: CDR1 SGHNT, CDR2 YYREEE (reference sequence). Between the trimmed V and J ends, which lost 6 bases and 3 bases, there was a span of 21 bases. CDR3 region: CASNPSGFAKEETQYF. CDR3 coding DNA: TGTGCCAGCAACCCCTCCGGTTTCGCGAAGGAAGAGACCCAGTACTTC.

The chain uses TRBV12-1 and TRBJ1-2; TRBD1, as called in the table, went unchecked against the DNA. TRBV12-1 is a known pseudogene. CDR3 size: 14 residues. The CDR3 is CASSPWTEVYGYTF. DNA of the CDR3: TGTGCCAGCAGCCCTTGGACAGAAGTCTATGGCTACACCTTC.

This chain connects TRBV6-6 to TRBJ1-1; D is ambiguous. CDR1 and CDR2 (germline): MNHNY, SVGAGI (reference sequence). The germline V and J ends were trimmed by 6 bases and 1 base, with 6 bases remaining between them. There are 12 residues in the CDR3. The CDR3 DNA follows: TGTGCCAGCAGCCTAGAGAACACTGAAGCTTTCTTT. It translates to CASSLENTEAFF.

The chain employs TRBV5-4 and TRBJ2-1; D uncertain. Per the germline V gene, CDR1 is SGHNT and CDR2 is YYREEE (reference sequence). The V gene lost 3 bases and the J gene lost 0 bases, with 10 bases spanning the gap. This CDR3 contains 15 residues. CDR3: CASSSDGSSYNEQFF. The CDR3 DNA reads TGTGCCAGCAGCTCGGACGGAAGCTCCTACAATGAGCAGTTCTTC.

This rearrangement joins TRBV7-9 to TRBJ2-7, with unresolved D. The CDR3 loop spans 13 amino acids. Germline lookup yields CDR1 SEHNR and CDR2 FQNEAQ (reference sequence). V was clipped by 2 bases and J by 4 bases, with 9 bases between them. The CDR3 DNA reads as TGTGCCAGCAGCTTACAACACCATTACGAGCAGTACTTC. It yields the protein CASSLQHHYEQYF.